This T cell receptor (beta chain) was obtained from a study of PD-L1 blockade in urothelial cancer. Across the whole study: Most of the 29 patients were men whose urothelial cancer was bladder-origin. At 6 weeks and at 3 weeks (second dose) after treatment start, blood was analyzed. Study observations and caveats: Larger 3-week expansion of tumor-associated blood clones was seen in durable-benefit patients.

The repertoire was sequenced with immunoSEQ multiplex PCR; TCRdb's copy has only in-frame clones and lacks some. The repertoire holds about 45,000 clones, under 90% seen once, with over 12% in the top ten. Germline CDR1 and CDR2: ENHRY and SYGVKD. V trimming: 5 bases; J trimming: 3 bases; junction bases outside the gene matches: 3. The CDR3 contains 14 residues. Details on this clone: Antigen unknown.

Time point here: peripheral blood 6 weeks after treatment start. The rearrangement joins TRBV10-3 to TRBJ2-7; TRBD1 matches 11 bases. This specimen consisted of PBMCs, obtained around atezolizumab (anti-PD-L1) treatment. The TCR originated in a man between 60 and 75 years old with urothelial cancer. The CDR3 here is CAISRDRGIYEQYF. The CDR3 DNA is TGTGCCATCAGTCGGGACAGGGGGATCTACGAGCAGTACTTC.